Presented here are 14 T cell receptor beta chains from one specimen sequenced in a study of T-cell memory formation after mild COVID-19. A single record per CDR3 protein comes from TCRdb applying MiXCR to the 5' RACE reads. The sample shows about 440,000 distinct CDR3 sequences, around 20% of them seen only once. The sample taken for sequencing was PBMCs or a T cell subset sorted from them (not recorded which). These receptors were obtained from an adult woman who had mild COVID-19 (a few samples of this study predate the infection). Cell type and time point are not known.

This clonotype was found many times. V usage is TRBV7-6 and J usage is TRBJ1-5; D possibly corresponds to TRBD1 (5 bases). CDR1 SGHVS and CDR2 FNYEAQ come from the germline V gene. V lost 8 bases, J lost 7 bases, and 15 bases lay in between. This CDR3 has 13 residues. This chain's CDR3 is CASGTGGLQPQHF. The CDR3 region has the DNA TGTGCCAGCGGGACGGGAGGGTTGCAGCCCCAGCATTTT.

This clonotype was observed a handful of times. V gene TRBV7-9 combines with J gene TRBJ2-7; D may be TRBD2 (5 bases). V was shortened by 4 bases and J by 7 bases, with 8 bases between the two germline ends. Germline assignment: CDR1 SEHNR and CDR2 FQNEAQ (reference sequence). This CDR3 region has 11 residues. In nucleotides, the CDR3 is TGTGCCAGCAGCTGGACGGGGGAGCAGTACTTC. It codes for CASSWTGEQYF.

V is TRBV7-7 and J is TRBJ1-4; D gene unclear. The CDR3 runs 13 residues. CDR1 is SSHAT and CDR2 is FNYEAQ in the germline V gene (reference sequence). V was cut by 0 bases and J by 5 bases, with 4 bases left in between. CDR3 bases: TGTGCCAGCAGCTTAGCCGAGAATGAAAAACTGTTTTTT. This codes for CASSLAENEKLFF.

The CDR3 spells CASSLASRGTDTQYF. In DNA form, the CDR3 reads TGTGCCAGCAGCCTCGCATCGAGGGGCACAGATACGCAGTATTTT. The genes are TRBV12-3 or TRBV12-4 and TRBJ2-3; D is possibly TRBD2 (5 bases). V shed 6 bases and J shed 1 base, with 14 bases lying between them. There are 15 residues in the CDR3.

The table lists this clonotype with a few counts. This chain uses TRBV11-2 with TRBJ2-1; TRBD2 matches 10 bases. From germline, CDR1 is SGHAT and CDR2 FQNNGV. The J segment lost 7 bases and the V segment lost 3 bases, leaving 6 bases of the junction unmatched. The CDR3 consists of 15 residues. The CDR3 nucleotides are TGTGCCAGCAGCTTCCATCTAGCGGGGGTTAATGAGCAGTTCTTC. It encodes CASSFHLAGVNEQFF. Looking up the rest from reference TRBV11-2 and TRBJ2-1 gives the full variable domain: EAGVAQSPRYKIIEKRQSVAFWCNPISGHATLYWYQQILGQGPKLLIQFQNNGVVDDSQLPKDRFSAERLKGVDSTLKIQPAKLEDSAVYLCASSFHLAGVNEQFFGPGTRLTVL.

Only a few counts were recorded for this clonotype. The chain joins TRBV10-3 to TRBJ2-7; perhaps D is TRBD1 or TRBD2 (5 bases each). In germline, CDR1 is ENHRY, CDR2 SYGVKD. CDR3 length: 15 amino acids. V gave up 6 bases and J gave up 2 bases, with 17 bases separating them. CDR3 sequence (DNA): TGTGCCATCAGCCCCGGGACGACCTCGACCTACGAGCAGTACTTC. This encodes CAISPGTTSTYEQYF.

V gene TRBV24-1 combines with J gene TRBJ2-3, with unresolved D. CDR1 KGHDR and CDR2 SFDVKD come from the germline V gene. Trimming removed 2 bases at V and 2 bases at J, with 22 bases between. The CDR3 has 19 residues. DNA for the CDR3: TGTGCCACCAGTGATTCCACCGGAAGGGTAAAAGTAGTCACAGATACGCAGTATTTT. Residues: CATSDSTGRVKVVTDTQYF.

This clonotype showed up just a few times. This sequence joins TRBV6-1 and TRBJ2-3, with TRBD1 matching over 7 bases. The germline gives CDR1 MNHNS, CDR2 SASEGT. The V and J ends lost 5 bases and 6 bases, in that order; junction bases with no gene match: 14. The CDR3 covers 16 residues. CDR3 bases: TGTGCCAGCAGTAAACAGGGGAATAGGGGTGGGGATACGCAGTATTTT. Its protein is CASSKQGNRGGDTQYF.

The V call is TRBV15, the J call TRBJ1-2; a possible D gene is TRBD1 (6 bases). The CDR3 runs 15 residues. Trimming shortened V by 5 bases and J by 0 bases, and 13 bases separated the two germline ends. Germline CDR1 and CDR2: LNHNV and YYDKDF (reference sequence). The CDR3: CATSLMGGPNYGYTF. DNA for the CDR3: TGTGCCACCAGCTTGATGGGGGGGCCTAACTATGGCTACACCTTC. Full variable domain (rest looked up from reference TRBV15 and TRBJ1-2): DAMVIQNPRYQVTQFGKPVTLSCSQTLNHNVMYWYQQKSSQAPKLLFHYYDKDFNNEADTPDNFQSRRPNTSFCFLDIRSPGLGDTAMYLCATSLMGGPNYGYTFGSGTRLTVV.

The chain joins TRBV6-6 to TRBJ2-1; the D gene is possibly TRBD2 (6 bases). Germline V lookup: CDR1 MNHNY, CDR2 SVGAGI (reference sequence). Trimming removed 7 bases from V and 10 bases from J, with 14 bases in between. The CDR3 spans 12 residues. The CDR3 DNA sequence: TGTGCCAGCAACTCGGGGACTCGGGAGCAGTTCTTC. The encoded protein is CASNSGTREQFF.

This clonotype came up a few times. The V gene is TRBV10-3, the J gene TRBJ1-5; D gene unclear. Germline V lookup: CDR1 ENHRY, CDR2 SYGVKD. This CDR3 region has 14 residues. Trimming cost V 6 bases and J 1 base, with 10 bases left between them. The chain's CDR3 is CAISTEQSNQPQHF. In nucleotides, the CDR3 is TGTGCCATCAGCACAGAACAGAGCAATCAGCCCCAGCATTTT.

This rearrangement joins TRBV7-2 to TRBJ2-1; TRBD2 matches at 8 bases. With 3 bases clipped from V and 6 bases from J, the junction kept 10 bases outside the gene matches. Germline CDR1 SGHTA, CDR2 FQGNSA. This CDR3 is 16 amino acids long. This CDR3 reads CASSFAGTRLVNEQFF. The CDR3 DNA sequence: TGTGCCAGCAGCTTCGCCGGGACTAGGCTTGTCAATGAGCAGTTCTTC.

This clonotype was detected only a few times. This rearrangement joins TRBV4-1 to TRBJ2-3, with D perhaps TRBD1 (7 bases). The germline V and J ends were trimmed by 3 bases and 5 bases, with 21 bases remaining between them. This CDR3 contains 17 residues. Germline V CDR1 and CDR2: MGHRA, YSYEKL. The CDR3 coding sequence is TGCGCCAGCAGCCAGAACCGAGGGGGCGGAGGGGTAGATACGCAGTATTTT. Amino acids: CASSQNRGGGGVDTQYF.

This chain joins TRBV5-1 and TRBJ2-1; 7 bases are shared with TRBD2. The CDR3 spans 15 residues. Germline CDR1 SGHRS, CDR2 YFSETQ. V trimming: 3 bases; J trimming: 2 bases; junction bases outside the gene matches: 5. As DNA, the CDR3 is TGCGCCAGCAGCTCGGCTAGCGGACCCTACAATGAGCAGTTCTTC. This encodes CASSSASGPYNEQFF.